The T cell receptor (beta chain) under discussion was sequenced for a study of T cell changes during pregnancy in multiple sclerosis. Germline V gene sequence: CDR1 WSHSY, CDR2 SAAADI. The CDR3 length is 12 residues. Using immunoSEQ multiplex PCR, the repertoire was profiled, and TCRdb retains in-frame clones only, with some absent. The table lists 60,000 to 95,000 clones, around nine tenths of them singletons. The source material was CD4+ T cells from peripheral blood mononuclear cells, sampled before pregnancy. The chain links TRBV10-2 to TRBJ2-5; D gene unclear. The J call may be mistaken, given a closer DNA end match to TRBJ2-7. The TCR was taken from a female donor with multiple sclerosis, enrolled in a pregnancy study. The DNA of the CDR3 is TGCGCCAGCAGTGCGATATCTTACGAGCAGTACTTC. Translated: CASSAISYEQYF.